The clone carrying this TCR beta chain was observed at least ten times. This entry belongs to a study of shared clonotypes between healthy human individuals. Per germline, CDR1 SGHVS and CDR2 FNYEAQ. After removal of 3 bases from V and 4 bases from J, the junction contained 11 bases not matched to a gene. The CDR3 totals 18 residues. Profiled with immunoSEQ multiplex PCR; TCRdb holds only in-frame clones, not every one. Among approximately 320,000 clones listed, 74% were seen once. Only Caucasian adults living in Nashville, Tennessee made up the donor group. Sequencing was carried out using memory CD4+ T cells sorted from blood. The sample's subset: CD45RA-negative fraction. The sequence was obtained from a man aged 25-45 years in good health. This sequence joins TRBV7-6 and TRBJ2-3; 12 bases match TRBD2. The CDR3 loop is CASSLDISGTSGPDTQYF. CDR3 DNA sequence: TGTGCCAGCAGCTTGGATATCTCCGGGACTAGCGGGCCAGATACGCAGTATTTT. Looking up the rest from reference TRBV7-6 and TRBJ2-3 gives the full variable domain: GAGVSQSPRYKVTKRGQDVALRCDPISGHVSLYWYRQALGQGPEFLTYFNYEAQQDKSGLPNDRFSAERPEGSISTLTIQRTEQRDSAMYRCASSLDISGTSGPDTQYFGPGTRLTVL.